The 22 T cell receptor beta chains below all came from one sample that was sequenced in a study of monozygotic twins with inflammatory bowel disease. TCRdb reworked the 5' RACE reads into one entry per CDR3 protein, no DNA. The listing contains a few hundred thousand distinct CDR3 sequences. The sequenced material came from blood. The receptors shown here come from a human donor with ulcerative colitis or Crohn's disease, or a healthy co-twin of an affected twin (not recorded which).

This chain connects TRBV4-3 to TRBJ1-6; TCRdb lists TRBD1, though no DNA is available to test this call. CDR1 and CDR2 from the germline V gene are LGHNA and YSLEER. The CDR3 contains 15 residues. CDR3 protein: CASSQEPLQGGPLHF.

J is TRBJ2-6 and V is TRBV5-1; TCRdb's D call, TRBD2, is unchecked because there is no DNA. Germline V lookup: CDR1 SGHRS, CDR2 YFSETQ. CDR3 size: 15 residues. The CDR3 here is CASSLGEVGANVLTF.

This chain uses TRBV7-2 with TRBJ1-2; checking the TCRdb D call of TRBD1 is not possible without DNA. The germline gives CDR1 SGHTA, CDR2 FQGNSA. The CDR3 is 14 residues long. This chain's CDR3 is CASSLQGSDYGYTF.

J is TRBJ2-5 and V is TRBV6-2 or TRBV6-3; absent DNA, TCRdb's TRBD1 call cannot be checked. CDR1 is MNHEY and CDR2 is SVGEGT in the germline V gene. The CDR3 contains 15 residues. The CDR3 sequence is CASSLFGGAQETQYF.

The chain recombines TRBV27 with TRBJ2-2; as DNA is missing, the TRBD2 call by TCRdb cannot be tested. This CDR3 comprises 17 residues. CDR1 is MNHEY, CDR2 SMNVEV, per germline (reference sequence). The CDR3 sequence is CASSWGLAGEYTGELFF.

This chain uses TRBV10-3 with TRBJ2-3. CDR3 size: 11 residues. Germline CDR1 reads ENHRY; CDR2 reads SYGVKD. CDR3 region: CAISFTDTQYF.

The chain has TRBV14 and TRBJ2-7; with no DNA, the TCRdb D assignment of TRBD2 cannot be verified. In germline, CDR1 is SGHDN, CDR2 FVKESK. The CDR3 consists of 16 residues. The CDR3 reads CASSQRGPFRPYEQYF.

This sequence joins TRBV20-1 and TRBJ2-7; the TRBD1 assignment by TCRdb is unverifiable without DNA. Germline CDR1 DFQATT, CDR2 SNEGSKA (reference sequence). The CDR3 sequence is 14 residues long. CDR3 protein: CSAQGQGDPYEQYF.

The chain uses TRBV2 and TRBJ1-5. This CDR3 has 15 amino acids. Germline V gene sequence: CDR1 SNHLY, CDR2 FYNNEI. CDR3 protein: CASSDPGASNQPQHF.

The V call is TRBV10-3, the J call TRBJ2-3; TCRdb proposes TRBD1, but this gene call is untestable without DNA. Germline V CDR1 and CDR2: ENHRY, SYGVKD. This CDR3 has 15 residues. The CDR3 loop is CAISPPGQGTDTQYF.

This rearrangement joins TRBV3-1 to TRBJ1-1. The CDR3 is made up of 14 amino acids. Per germline, CDR1 LGHDT and CDR2 YNNKEL (reference sequence). The chain's CDR3 is CASSQMGSNTEAFF.

The gene calls are TRBV3-1 and TRBJ1-1. Germline CDR1 LGHDT, CDR2 YNNKEL (reference sequence). CDR3 length equals 16 residues. CDR3: CASSQDGGGQSTEAFF.

This rearrangement joins TRBV6-1 to TRBJ1-2; TCRdb gives TRBD1 as the D gene, but with no DNA this cannot be confirmed. The germline CDR1 and CDR2 sequences are MNHNS and SASEGT. This CDR3 spans 16 amino acids. This chain's CDR3 is CASSNRQGASNYGYTF.

V is TRBV19 and J is TRBJ2-2; with no DNA, the TCRdb D assignment of TRBD1 cannot be verified. Germline V CDR1 and CDR2: LNHDA, SQIVND (reference sequence). The CDR3 is made up of 15 amino acids. The CDR3 sequence: CASNQQGRIFGELFF.

This chain links TRBV10-3 with TRBJ1-5; the D call from TCRdb, TRBD1, cannot be confirmed without DNA. The CDR3 length is 16 residues. CDR1 is ENHRY and CDR2 is SYGVKD in the germline V gene. The CDR3 here is CAISGTGDRVDQPQHF.

The chain uses TRBV7-2 and TRBJ2-2; TCRdb calls TRBD1, which cannot be checked without DNA. Per the germline V gene, CDR1 is SGHTA and CDR2 is FQGNSA. This CDR3 has 14 residues. The CDR3 is CASSPLSNTGELFF.

The V and J genes are TRBV14 and TRBJ1-2. Germline values: CDR1 SGHDN, CDR2 FVKESK. The CDR3 has 15 residues. CDR3 residues: CASSQGSSKGYGYTF. Full variable domain (missing parts from reference TRBV14 and TRBJ1-2): EAGVTQFPSHSVIEKGQTVTLRCDPISGHDNLYWYRRVMGKEIKFLLHFVKESKQDESGMPNNRFLAERTGGTYSTLKVQPAELEDSGVYFCASSQGSSKGYGYTFGSGTRLTVV.

This chain links TRBV7-2 with TRBJ1-2. Germline loops: CDR1 SGHTA, CDR2 FQGNSA. The CDR3 contains 15 residues. CDR3 in amino acids: CASSLDPQSFYGYTF.

The chain has TRBV27 and TRBJ2-1; TCRdb's assignment of TRBD1 cannot be checked, as there is no DNA. This CDR3 contains 15 residues. The germline gives CDR1 MNHEY, CDR2 SMNVEV (reference sequence). CDR3 residues: CASRDGGGYHPEQFF.

The V and J genes are TRBV20-1 and TRBJ2-2; TCRdb's D call of TRBD2 is untestable without DNA. The CDR3 consists of 14 residues. From germline, CDR1 is DFQATT and CDR2 SNEGSKA (reference sequence). CDR3: CSAQWTSGVGELFF.

V usage is TRBV3-1 and J usage is TRBJ2-1; TCRdb calls TRBD2, which cannot be checked without DNA. The CDR3 sequence is 20 residues long. Germline V lookup: CDR1 LGHDT, CDR2 YNNKEL (reference sequence). The CDR3 spells CASSSRFATSGESSYNEQFF.

The chain uses TRBV20-1 and TRBJ2-6; the D call of TRBD1 rests on TCRdb alone, since no DNA is present to check it. Germline values: CDR1 DFQATT, CDR2 SNEGSKA (reference sequence). CDR3 length: 16 amino acids. CDR3 amino acids: CSARDPGDAGANVLTF.